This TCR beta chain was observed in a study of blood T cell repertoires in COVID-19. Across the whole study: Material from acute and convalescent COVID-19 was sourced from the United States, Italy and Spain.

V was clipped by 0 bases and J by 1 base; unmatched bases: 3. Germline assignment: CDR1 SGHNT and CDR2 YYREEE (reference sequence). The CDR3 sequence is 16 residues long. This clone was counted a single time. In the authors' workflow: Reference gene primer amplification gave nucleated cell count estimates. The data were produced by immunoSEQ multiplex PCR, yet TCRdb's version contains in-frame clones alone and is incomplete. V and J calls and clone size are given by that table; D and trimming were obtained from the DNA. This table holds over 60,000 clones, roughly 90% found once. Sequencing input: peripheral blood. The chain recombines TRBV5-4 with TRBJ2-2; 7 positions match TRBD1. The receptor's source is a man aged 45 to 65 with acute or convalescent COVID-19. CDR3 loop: CASSLDRGQNTGELFF. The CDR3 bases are TGTGCCAGCAGCTTGGACAGGGGACAGAACACCGGGGAGCTGTTTTTT.